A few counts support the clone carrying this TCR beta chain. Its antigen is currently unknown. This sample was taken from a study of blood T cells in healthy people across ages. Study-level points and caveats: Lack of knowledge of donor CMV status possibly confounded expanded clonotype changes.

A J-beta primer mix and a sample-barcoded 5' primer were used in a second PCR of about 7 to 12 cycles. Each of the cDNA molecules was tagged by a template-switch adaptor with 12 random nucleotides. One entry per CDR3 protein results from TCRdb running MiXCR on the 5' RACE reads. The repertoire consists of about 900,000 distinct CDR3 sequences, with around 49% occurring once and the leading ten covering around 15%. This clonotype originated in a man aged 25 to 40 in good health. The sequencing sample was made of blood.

The CDR3 coding sequence is TGTGCCAGCAGCTCCCTTACTCGTAATGAGCAGTTCTTC. Amino acid sequence: CASSSLTRNEQFF. This chain connects TRBV7-9 to TRBJ2-1, with unresolved D. Trimming took 4 bases from V and 7 from J, leaving 11 bases between them. Germline V CDR1 and CDR2: SEHNR, FQNEAQ (reference sequence). This CDR3 spans 13 amino acids.